The clone carrying this TCR beta chain was recorded a few times. The antigen is not known. These data are taken from a study of CD8+CD57+ T cells in acquired aplastic anemia. Trimming took 9 bases from V and 3 from J; bases not matched to a gene: 8. There are 14 residues in the CDR3. CDR1 is MGHDK and CDR2 is SYGVNS in the germline V gene. Study-wide results and caveats: A significant difference in CD8+ Simpson's diversity between patients and controls was not found.

For CDR3 and TCR beta VDJ profiling, genomic DNA was the template used. TCRdb called the reads again in MiXCR, with one record for every CDR3 protein. Here the sample spans 65,000 to 85,000 distinct CDR3 sequences, roughly half being singletons. Sequences were obtained from sorted CD4+, CD8+, or CD8+CD57+ T cells (not recorded which) from PBMCs. The receptor was derived from a human donor in good health, serving as a control. The J gene is TRBJ2-7, the V gene TRBV25-1, with 10 bases that match TRBD1. CDR3: CASSIRTGGYEQYF. DNA for the CDR3: TGTGCCAGTAGTATTCGGACAGGGGGCTACGAGCAGTACTTC.